These T cell receptor beta chains were read from a single sample in a study of tumor-infiltrating lymphocytes in oesophageal squamous cell carcinoma. One entry per CDR3 protein results from TCRdb running MiXCR on the PCR reads. The table records tens of thousands of distinct CDR3 sequences, roughly 32% of them present only once. Sequencing input: esophageal tumor tissue. The receptors derive from a female donor with esophageal squamous cell carcinoma. The CDR3 runs from the conserved cysteine through the conserved F or W. Each record gives: clone size, J gene, D gene, V gene, CDR3 length, CDR3 protein, CDR3 DNA. D genes are given only for firm matches. Expanded clones are given a class, and other clones once, few, many or no size at all.

many	TRBJ1-2	NA	TRBV6-1	15	CASRRLRDGNYGYTF	TGTGCCAGCAGGCGACTTCGGGACGGTAACTATGGCTACACCTTC
NA	TRBJ1-1	NA	TRBV19	14	CASSISGDNTEAFF	TGTGCCAGTAGTATTTCGGGCGATAACACTGAAGCTTTCTTT
NA	TRBJ1-2	NA	TRBV7-6	14	CASSLGPGSYGYTF	TGTGCCAGCAGCTTAGGGCCAGGGAGTTATGGCTACACCTTC
medium-sized	TRBJ2-7	NA	TRBV7-9	12	CASSFQLYEQYF	TGTGCCAGCAGCTTCCAGCTCTACGAGCAGTACTTC
NA	TRBJ2-7	TRBD2	TRBV7-4	15	CASSLGWREGNEQYF	TGTGCCAGCAGCTTAGGGTGGCGGGAGGGCAATGAGCAGTACTTC
few	TRBJ2-6	NA	TRBV7-3	18	CASSLYPIFSSGANVLTF	TGTGCCAGCAGCTTATATCCCATCTTTAGCTCTGGGGCCAACGTCCTGACTTTC
many	TRBJ1-2	NA	TRBV19	13	CASSADSLYGYTF	TGTGCCAGTAGTGCGGACAGCCTATATGGCTACACCTTC
many	TRBJ1-1	TRBD1	TRBV6-1	14	CASSRQGGNTEAFF	TGTGCCAGCAGTAGACAGGGGGGGAACACTGAAGCTTTCTTT
NA	TRBJ1-1	NA	TRBV12-3/TRBV12-4	13	CASRGGASTEAFF	TGTGCCAGCAGGGGGGGGGCGAGTACTGAAGCTTTCTTT
NA	TRBJ2-1	NA	TRBV7-3	15	CASSLTGPTYNEQFF	TGTGCCAGCAGCTTGACGGGCCCCACCTACAATGAGCAGTTCTTC
NA	TRBJ2-1	TRBD2	TRBV19	19	CASSRGTSGRVGFSNEQFF	TGTGCCAGTAGTAGGGGGACTAGCGGGAGGGTCGGGTTCTCCAATGAGCAGTTCTTC
medium-sized	TRBJ2-5	NA	TRBV7-2	14	CASSLVRLEEAQYF	TGTGCCAGCAGCTTAGTCCGGTTGGAAGAGGCCCAGTACTTC
NA	TRBJ1-5	TRBD1	TRBV28	14	CASIAAGGGQPQHF	TGTGCCAGCATAGCAGCAGGGGGCGGCCAGCCCCAGCATTTT
many	TRBJ2-7	NA	TRBV28	14	CASSLSGRISEQYF	TGTGCCAGCAGTTTATCTGGACGGATTAGCGAGCAGTACTTC
many	TRBJ1-3	NA	TRBV19	13	CASSGDSGNTIYF	TGTGCCAGTAGCGGAGACTCTGGAAACACCATATATTTT
NA	TRBJ2-5	NA	TRBV11-3	13	CASSLSGRETQYF	TGTGCCAGCAGCTTATCGGGGAGAGAGACCCAGTACTTC
few	TRBJ2-7	TRBD2	TRBV5-1	14	CASSTMTSGLEQYF	TGCGCCAGCAGCACAATGACTAGCGGGCTCGAGCAGTACTTC
NA	TRBJ2-5	NA	TRBV18	14	CASSPSPGRETQYF	TGTGCCAGCTCACCATCACCGGGGAGGGAGACCCAGTACTTC
many	TRBJ1-1	NA	TRBV12-3/TRBV12-4	12	CASSLARGPAFF	TGTGCCAGCAGTTTAGCCAGGGGCCCAGCTTTCTTT
many	TRBJ1-1	NA	TRBV12-3/TRBV12-4	11	CASTPIGEAFF	TGTGCCAGCACCCCGATTGGGGAGGCTTTCTTT
NA	TRBJ2-1	TRBD1	TRBV6-1	13	CASSRQGVNEQFF	TGTGCCAGCAGCAGACAGGGGGTGAATGAGCAGTTCTTC
many	TRBJ2-7	TRBD2	TRBV27	14	CASSPRLAGYEQYF	TGTGCCAGCAGTCCGCGACTAGCGGGCTACGAGCAGTACTTC
NA	TRBJ1-5	TRBD1	TRBV6-2/TRBV6-3	14	CAISKAGGNQPQHF	TGTGCCATCAGCAAGGCAGGGGGAAATCAGCCCCAGCATTTT
medium-sized	TRBJ2-1	NA	TRBV7-2	14	CASSLVWLYNEQFF	TGTGCCAGCAGCTTAGTGTGGCTCTATAATGAGCAGTTCTTC
NA	TRBJ2-7	TRBD2	TRBV7-9	17	CASSLALAGESYDEQYF	TGTGCCAGCAGCTTAGCATTAGCGGGAGAGTCATACGACGAGCAGTACTTC
NA	TRBJ2-3	TRBD1	TRBV7-3	16	CASSPDRVVGTDTQYF	TGTGCCAGCAGCCCGGACAGGGTGGTTGGCACAGATACGCAGTATTTT
many	TRBJ2-7	TRBD2	TRBV7-3	15	CASSLEEREYNEQYF	TGTGCCAGCAGCTTAGAGGAGCGGGAGTACAATGAGCAGTACTTC
many	TRBJ2-5	NA	TRBV6-1	11	CASSFFETQYF	TGTGCCAGCAGTTTCTTTGAGACCCAGTACTTC
NA	TRBJ2-3	TRBD2	TRBV7-6	15	CASSRLAGGVDTQYF	TGTGCTAGCAGCCGACTAGCGGGGGGGGTAGATACGCAGTATTTT
medium-sized	TRBJ1-4	NA	TRBV7-2	16	CASSIGHVATNEKLFF	TGTGCCAGCAGCATCGGACACGTTGCAACTAATGAAAAACTGTTTTTT
NA	TRBJ2-7	NA	TRBV7-6	18	CASSLGPSGQGPSYEQYF	TGTGCCAGCAGCTTAGGCCCCAGTGGGCAGGGGCCCTCCTACGAGCAGTACTTC
many	TRBJ2-3	NA	TRBV5-1	16	CASSLGPGTPTDTQYF	TGCGCCAGCAGCTTGGGGCCCGGGACCCCCACAGATACGCAGTATTTT
NA	TRBJ2-7	NA	TRBV7-6	13	CASSLDTGYEQYF	TGTGCTAGCAGCTTAGATACGGGGTACGAGCAGTACTTC
NA	TRBJ2-1	TRBD1	TRBV12-3/TRBV12-4	15	CASSIGQGHYNEQFF	TGTGCCAGCAGTATTGGACAGGGGCACTACAATGAGCAGTTCTTC
NA	TRBJ1-2	NA	TRBV28	16	CASSLRGGARDHGYTF	TGTGCCAGCAGTTTAAGAGGGGGGGCTCGGGACCATGGCTACACCTTC
NA	TRBJ2-5	NA	TRBV24-1	14	CATSGNAYQETQYF	TGTGCCACCAGTGGGAACGCTTACCAAGAGACCCAGTACTTC
many	TRBJ1-4	NA	TRBV28	14	CASKSDTYNEKLFF	TGTGCCAGCAAATCCGACACTTATAATGAAAAACTGTTTTTT
few	TRBJ1-4	TRBD1	TRBV11-2	17	CASSLGATGGAYEKLFF	TGTGCCAGCAGCTTAGGCGCCACAGGGGGCGCGTATGAAAAACTGTTTTTT